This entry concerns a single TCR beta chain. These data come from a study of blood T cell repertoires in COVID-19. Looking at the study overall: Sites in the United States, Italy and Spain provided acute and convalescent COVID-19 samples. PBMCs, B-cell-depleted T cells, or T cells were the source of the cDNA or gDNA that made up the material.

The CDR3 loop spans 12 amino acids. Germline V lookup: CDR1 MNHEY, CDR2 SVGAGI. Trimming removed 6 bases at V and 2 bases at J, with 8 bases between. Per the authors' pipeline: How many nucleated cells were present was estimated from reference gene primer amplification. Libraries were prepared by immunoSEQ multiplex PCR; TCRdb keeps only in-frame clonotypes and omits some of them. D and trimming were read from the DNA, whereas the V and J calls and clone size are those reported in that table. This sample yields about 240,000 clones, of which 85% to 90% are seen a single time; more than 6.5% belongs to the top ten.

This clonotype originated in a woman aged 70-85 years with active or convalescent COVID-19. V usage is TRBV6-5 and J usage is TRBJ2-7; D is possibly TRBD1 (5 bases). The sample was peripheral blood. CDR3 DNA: TGTGCCAGCAGGAAGGACACCTACGAGCAGTACTTC. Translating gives CASRKDTYEQYF.